This TCR beta chain was identified during a study of blood T cell repertoires in COVID-19 (dated by TCRdb to 2018 to 2020). About the study as a whole: Samples from collaborators originated in the United States, Italy and Spain and spanned both the acute and convalescent phases of COVID-19. The prospective study material was composed of cDNA or gDNA derived from T cells, B-cell-depleted T cells, or PBMCs. Subjects who had been exposed to COVID-19, were actively infected with it, or had recovered from it provided the deeply sampled blood TCRbeta repertoires that made up the dataset. Sample metadata almost always included a de-identified subject ID, COVID-19 status, age in years and sex. Where available, HLA class I and class II types were taken from metadata supplied by the sample provider and were not determined by assay-based typing. Samples came from the ongoing ImmuneRACE study (first 160 participants) plus 1,254 subjects from 6 global collaborators. The repertoires were made available in a free public database intended to serve as a resource for research on the immune response to SARS-CoV-2. General study outcomes and caveats: How much clinical and demographic metadata was included differed by source and by participant, and the metadata was provided uncurated.

Comments on this clone: What antigen it recognizes has not been identified. It has no much larger one-base neighbor in the sample; base qualities were not kept.

TCRbeta CDR3 regions were amplified from genomic DNA using the immunoSEQ Assay, a bias-controlled multiplex PCR. The study's own analysis went as follows. The number of nucleated cells in each sample was estimated from the amplification of reference gene primers within the assay. To quantify the absolute abundance of each unique TCRbeta CDR3 rearrangement, sequence reads were collapsed and filtered. For each sample, productive Simpson clonality was calculated as the square root of Simpson's diversity index over productive rearrangements. As stored in TCRdb, this immuneACCESS dataset retains in-frame rearrangements with V and J assigned. A fraction of the clones does not appear; measured against another copy, unresolved V genes explain less than half of the discrepancy, and the remainder lacks a known reason. V, J and clone size derive from that table, while D and trimming were established from the DNA sequence. This sample has about 59,000 clones in its table, and around 73% of those were observed once. Jointly, the top ten make up 10% to 15% of the sample.

Whole blood was collected in K2EDTA tubes by collaborating institutions according to the institutions' own protocols. For TCRbeta analysis, collaborators shipped samples in one of three forms: frozen whole blood, isolated PBMCs, or DNA extracted from either of those sample types. What was sequenced was peripheral blood. The sequence came from a man of 80 years or more with acute or convalescent COVID-19.

The CDR3 corresponds to CASSRGTAEAFF. In nucleotide form, the sequence is TGTGCCAGCAGCCGGGGGACAGCTGAAGCTTTCTTT. Rearrangement joined TRBV3-1 (or the pseudogene TRBV3-2) to TRBJ1-1; 7 bases in the junction line up with TRBD1. CDR1 and CDR2, looked up from the germline V gene (reference sequence), are LGHDT and YNNKEL. Germline trimming amounts to 4 bases on V and 6 bases on J, with 2 as the count of junction bases outside the gene matches. The cysteine opens and the phenylalanine closes a CDR3 of 12 amino acids. The retained sequence is limited to the CDR3, 36 bases, with the frame set at the first base.